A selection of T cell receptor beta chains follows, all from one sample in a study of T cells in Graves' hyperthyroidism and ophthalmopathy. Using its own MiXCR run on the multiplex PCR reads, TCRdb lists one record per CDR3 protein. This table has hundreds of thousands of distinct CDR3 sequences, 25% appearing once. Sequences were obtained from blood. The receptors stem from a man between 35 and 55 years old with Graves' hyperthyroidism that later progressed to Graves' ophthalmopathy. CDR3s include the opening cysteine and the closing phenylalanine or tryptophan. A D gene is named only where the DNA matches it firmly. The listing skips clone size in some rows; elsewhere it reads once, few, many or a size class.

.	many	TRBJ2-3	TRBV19	TGTGCCAGTAGTAGGGTTGTGGTGGGAGCTAGCACAGATACGCAGTATTTT	CASSRVVVGASTDTQYF
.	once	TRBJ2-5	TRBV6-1	TGTGCCAGTACGGGGATGCAAGAGACCCAGTACTTC	CASTGMQETQYF
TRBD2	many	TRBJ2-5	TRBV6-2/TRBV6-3	TGTGCCAGCAGTTTGCCGGGACTAGCGGAAATGGGAGAGACCCAGTACTTC	CASSLPGLAEMGETQYF
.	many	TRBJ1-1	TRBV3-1	TGTGCCAGCAGGCCTGCAGGGCGGTCCACTGAAGCTTTCTTT	CASRPAGRSTEAFF
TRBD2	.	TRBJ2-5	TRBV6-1	TGTGCCAGCAGTGAGTTACTAGCGGGAAGCGAGACCCAGTACTTC	CASSELLAGSETQYF
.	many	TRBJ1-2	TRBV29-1	TGCAGCGTGGATCGACCCGGACGCATGAGTGATGGCTACACCTTC	CSVDRPGRMSDGYTF
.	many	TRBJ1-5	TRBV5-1	TGCGCCAGCAGCTTGTTTGAGAATCAGCCCCAGCATTTT	CASSLFENQPQHF
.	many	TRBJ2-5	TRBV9	TGTGCCAGCAGCGTAGTTTTCGTGCGGAAAAAAGAGACCCAGTACTTC	CASSVVFVRKKETQYF
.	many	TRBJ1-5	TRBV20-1	TGCAGTGCTTATCCCATCCGGGACCTAAATCAGCCCCAGCATTTT	CSAYPIRDLNQPQHF
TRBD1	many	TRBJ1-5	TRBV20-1	TGCAGTGCTAGGACAGGGTATAGCAATCAGCCCCAGCATTTT	CSARTGYSNQPQHF
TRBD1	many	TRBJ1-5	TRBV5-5	TGTGCCAGCAGCTTAAGACAGGGGATAGATCAGCCCCAGCATTTT	CASSLRQGIDQPQHF
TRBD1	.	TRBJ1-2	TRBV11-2	TGTGCCAGCGGTACAGGGGCCTATGGCTACACCTTC	CASGTGAYGYTF
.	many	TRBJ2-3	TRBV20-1	TGCAGTGCTAGCGGCACAGATACGCAGTATTTT	CSASGTDTQYF
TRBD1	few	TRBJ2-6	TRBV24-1	TGTGCCACCAGCGGACAGGGGGCCAACTCTGGGGCCAACGTCCTGACTTTC	CATSGQGANSGANVLTF
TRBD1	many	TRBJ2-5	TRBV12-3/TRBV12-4	TGTGCCAGCAGAGACAGGGGGCGTCTGAACTTC	CASRDRGRLNF
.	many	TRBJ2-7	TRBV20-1	TGCAGTGCTAGGGGGAATACGGGACTTCCCTACGAGCAGTACTTC	CSARGNTGLPYEQYF
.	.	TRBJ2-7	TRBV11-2	TGTGCCAGCAGCTCATATCGCCAGGGCGCCGAGCAGTACTTC	CASSSYRQGAEQYF
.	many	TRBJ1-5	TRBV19	TGTGCCAGTATGGCCTATAGCAATCAGCCCCAGCATTTT	CASMAYSNQPQHF
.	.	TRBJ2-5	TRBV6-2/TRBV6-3	TGTGCCAGCACCCCATGGATCGGAGAGACCCAGTACTTC	CASTPWIGETQYF
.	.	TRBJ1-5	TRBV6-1	TGTGCCAGCAGTCCCTACCGGGGCAGAGAGCCCCAGCATTTT	CASSPYRGREPQHF
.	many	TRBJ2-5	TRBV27	TGTGCCAGCACAGTTTGGAGCCAGGGTTTTGAGACCCAGTACTTC	CASTVWSQGFETQYF
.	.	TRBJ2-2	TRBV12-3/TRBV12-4	TGTGCCAGCAAAGGGAGAAGCGGGGAGCTGTTTTTT	CASKGRSGELFF
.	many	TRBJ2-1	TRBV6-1	TGTGCCAGCAGTGAAGTCAAGCGGGCTAGCTCCTACAATGAGCAGTTCTTC	CASSEVKRASSYNEQFF
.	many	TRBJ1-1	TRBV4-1	TGCGCCAGCAGCCAAGATTTGATACGGGGGGGGACTGAAGCTTTCTTT	CASSQDLIRGGTEAFF
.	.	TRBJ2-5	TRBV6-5	TGTGCCAGCAGTTACTCGACGCCAACGGGGACCCAGTACTTC	CASSYSTPTGTQYF
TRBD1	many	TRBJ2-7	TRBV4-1	TGCGCCAGCAGCTATAGTACAGGGGAATCCTACGAGCAGTACTTC	CASSYSTGESYEQYF
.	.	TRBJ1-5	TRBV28	TGTGCCAGCAGTTTACGTCTTAGGGCTCAGCCCCAGCATTTT	CASSLRLRAQPQHF
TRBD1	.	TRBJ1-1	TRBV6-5	TGTGCCAGCAGTTACGGGACAGGGGGCCCTGAAGCTTTCTTT	CASSYGTGGPEAFF
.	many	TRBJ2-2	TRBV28	TGTGCCAGCAGGAAAAAGTCTGGTCTAGCCAACCATGCGAACACCGGGGAGCTGTTTTTT	CASRKKSGLANHANTGELFF
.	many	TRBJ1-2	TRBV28	TGTGCCAGCAGTTTCCCCGACCCCTACACCTTC	CASSFPDPYTF
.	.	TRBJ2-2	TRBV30	TGTGCCTGGAGAGGAGTTAACACCGGGGAGCTGTTTTTT	CAWRGVNTGELFF
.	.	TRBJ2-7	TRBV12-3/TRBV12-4	TGTGCCAGCAGTCCCGGACAGGCGGCGGGGTACGAGCAGTACTTC	CASSPGQAAGYEQYF
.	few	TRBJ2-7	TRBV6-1	TGTGCCAGCAGACGTTCCGGGGACTACGAGCAGTACTTC	CASRRSGDYEQYF
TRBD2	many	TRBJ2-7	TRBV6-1	TGTGCCAGCAGTGGACTAGGACTAGCGAGACCCTACGAGCAGTACTTC	CASSGLGLARPYEQYF
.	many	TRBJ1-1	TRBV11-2	TGTGCCAGCAGCTTATCCCTCAGAGACACTGAAGCTTTCTTT	CASSLSLRDTEAFF
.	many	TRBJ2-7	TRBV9	TGTGCCAGCAGCGTAGGCGCAGGGCCCTACGAGCAGTACTTC	CASSVGAGPYEQYF
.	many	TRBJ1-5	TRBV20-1	TGCAGTGCTAGGGACTATCGGTGGGCCCAGCATTTT	CSARDYRWAQHF
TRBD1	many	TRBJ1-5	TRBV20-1	TGCAGTGCCACCGGGACAGGGATGAGTCAGCCCCAGCATTTT	CSATGTGMSQPQHF
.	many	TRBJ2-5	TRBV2	TGTGCCAGCAGTGAATCGGATCAAGAGACCCAGTACTTC	CASSESDQETQYF
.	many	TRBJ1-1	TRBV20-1	TGCAGTGCTGCAAGGGGTCAGGGTGAAGCTTTCTTT	CSAARGQGEAFF
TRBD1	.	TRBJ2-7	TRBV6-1	TGTGCCAGCAGTACGCAGGGGGCATCCTACGAGCAGTACTTC	CASSTQGASYEQYF
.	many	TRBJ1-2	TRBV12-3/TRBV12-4	TGTGCCAGCAGCCCAGACATGTTCTATGGCTACACCTTC	CASSPDMFYGYTF
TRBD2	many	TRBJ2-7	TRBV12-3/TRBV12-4	TGTGCCAGCAGTCGTGGACTAGCGGGTTTCTACGAGCAGTACTTC	CASSRGLAGFYEQYF
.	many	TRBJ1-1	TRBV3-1	TGTGCCAGCAGTCAAGGGCCCACACCAGTTGAAGCTTTCTTT	CASSQGPTPVEAFF
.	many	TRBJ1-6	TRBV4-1	TGCGCCAGCAGCCAACTGGGGGGGGATCATTCACCCCTCCACTTT	CASSQLGGDHSPLHF
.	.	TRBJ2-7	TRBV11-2	TGTGCCAGCAGCTTATATGACGGGGTGGGAGACGAGCAGTACTTC	CASSLYDGVGDEQYF
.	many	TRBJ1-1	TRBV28	TGTGCCAGCATAAAAGGCTGGCCCACTGAAGCTTTCTTT	CASIKGWPTEAFF